This TCR beta chain was observed in a study of T-cell reconstitution after alpha-beta-depleted transplantation in children. Whole-study findings and limits: Newly made T cells mostly supplied T-cell counts and diversity one year after transplant.

For TCRbeta, the library was prepared with unique molecular identifiers. MiXCR, run by TCRdb on the PCR reads, gives a single entry per CDR3 protein. The sample lists roughly 45,000 distinct CDR3 sequences, about 9% occurring once. Germline CDR1 reads MNHEY; CDR2 reads SMNVEV (reference sequence). After removal of 5 bases from V and 2 bases from J, the junction contained 10 bases not matched to a gene. The CDR3 spans 17 residues. This clonotype has only a few counts. Antigen unknown. The clonotype was recovered from a male patient aged 2 to 10 who had a stem cell transplant for chronic granulomatous disease, so the T cells may come from the graft donor. The chain links TRBV27 to TRBJ2-7; 12 bases line up with TRBD2. The material was PBMCs, mostly from graft donor cells, obtained 60 days after TCRalphabeta/CD19-depleted stem cell transplant. The CDR3, as DNA: TGTGCCAGCAGTCCACTGCGGACTAGCGGGACTCCCTACGAGCAGTACTTC. Encoded protein: CASSPLRTSGTPYEQYF.